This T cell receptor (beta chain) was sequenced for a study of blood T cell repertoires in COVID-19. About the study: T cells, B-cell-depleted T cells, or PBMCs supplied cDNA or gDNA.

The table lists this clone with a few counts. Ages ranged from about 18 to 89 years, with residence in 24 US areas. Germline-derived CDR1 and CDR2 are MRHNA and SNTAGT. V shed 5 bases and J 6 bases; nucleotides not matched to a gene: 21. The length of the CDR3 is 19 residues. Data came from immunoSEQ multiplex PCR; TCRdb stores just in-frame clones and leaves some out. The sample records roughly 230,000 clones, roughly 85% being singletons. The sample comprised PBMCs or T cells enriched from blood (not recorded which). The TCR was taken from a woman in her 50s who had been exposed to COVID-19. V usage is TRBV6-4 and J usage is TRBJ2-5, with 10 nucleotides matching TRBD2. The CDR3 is CASSSQRTPSGGPPKTQYF. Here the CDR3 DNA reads TGTGCCAGCAGTTCCCAACGAACTCCTAGCGGGGGCCCCCCGAAGACCCAGTACTTC.